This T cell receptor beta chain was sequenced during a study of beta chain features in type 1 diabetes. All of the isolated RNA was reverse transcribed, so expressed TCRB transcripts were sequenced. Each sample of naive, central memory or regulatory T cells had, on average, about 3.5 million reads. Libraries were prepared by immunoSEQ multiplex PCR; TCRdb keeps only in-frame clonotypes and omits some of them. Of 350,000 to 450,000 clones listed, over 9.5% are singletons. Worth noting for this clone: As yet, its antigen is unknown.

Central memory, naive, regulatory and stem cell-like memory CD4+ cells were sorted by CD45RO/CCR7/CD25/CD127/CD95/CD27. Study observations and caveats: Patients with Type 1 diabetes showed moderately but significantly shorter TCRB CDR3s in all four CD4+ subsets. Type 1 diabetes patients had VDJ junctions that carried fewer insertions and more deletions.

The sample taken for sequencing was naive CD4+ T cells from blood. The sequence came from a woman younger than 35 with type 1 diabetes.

The CDR3 is CASSTRVEETQYF. The CDR3, as DNA: TGTGCCAGCAGTACTAGGGTGGAAGAGACCCAGTACTTC. The V and J genes are TRBV5-4 and TRBJ2-5, with a weak D call TRBD2 (5 bases). Looked up from germline, CDR1 is SGHNT and CDR2 is YYREEE (reference sequence). Trimming stripped 5 bases from V and 3 bases from J, with 11 bases between. The CDR3 runs to 13 residues.